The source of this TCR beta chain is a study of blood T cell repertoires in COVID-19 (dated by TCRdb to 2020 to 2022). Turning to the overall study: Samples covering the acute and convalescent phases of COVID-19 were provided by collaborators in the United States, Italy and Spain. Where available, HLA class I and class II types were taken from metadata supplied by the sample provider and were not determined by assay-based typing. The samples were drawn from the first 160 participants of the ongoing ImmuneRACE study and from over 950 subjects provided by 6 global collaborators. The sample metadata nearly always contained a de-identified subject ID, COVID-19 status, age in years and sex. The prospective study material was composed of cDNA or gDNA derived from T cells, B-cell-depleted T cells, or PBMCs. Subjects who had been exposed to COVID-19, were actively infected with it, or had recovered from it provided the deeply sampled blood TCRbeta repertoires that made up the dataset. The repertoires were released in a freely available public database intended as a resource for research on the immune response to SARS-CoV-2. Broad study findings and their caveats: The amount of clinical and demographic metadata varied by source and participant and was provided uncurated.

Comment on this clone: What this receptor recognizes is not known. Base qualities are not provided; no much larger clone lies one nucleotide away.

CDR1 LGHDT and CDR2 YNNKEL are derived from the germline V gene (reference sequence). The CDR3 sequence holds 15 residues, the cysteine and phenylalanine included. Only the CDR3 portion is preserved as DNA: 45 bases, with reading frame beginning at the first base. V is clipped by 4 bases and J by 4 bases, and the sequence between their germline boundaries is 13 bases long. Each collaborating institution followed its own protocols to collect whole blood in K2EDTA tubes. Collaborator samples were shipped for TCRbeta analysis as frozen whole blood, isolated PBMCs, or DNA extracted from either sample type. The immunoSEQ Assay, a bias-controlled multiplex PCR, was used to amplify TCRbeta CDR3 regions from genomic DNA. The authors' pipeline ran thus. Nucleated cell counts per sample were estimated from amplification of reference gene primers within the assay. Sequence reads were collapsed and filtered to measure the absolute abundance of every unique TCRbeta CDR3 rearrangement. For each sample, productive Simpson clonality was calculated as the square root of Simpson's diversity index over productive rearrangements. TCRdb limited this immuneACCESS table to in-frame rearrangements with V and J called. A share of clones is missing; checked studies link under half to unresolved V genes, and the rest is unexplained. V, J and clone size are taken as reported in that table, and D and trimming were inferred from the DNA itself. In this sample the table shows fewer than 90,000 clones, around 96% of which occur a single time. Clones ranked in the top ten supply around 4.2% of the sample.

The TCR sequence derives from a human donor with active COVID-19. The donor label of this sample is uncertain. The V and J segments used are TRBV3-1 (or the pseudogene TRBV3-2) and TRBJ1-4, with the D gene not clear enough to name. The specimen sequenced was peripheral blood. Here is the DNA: TGTGCCAGCAGCCCCTCGGGAGACAATAATGAAAAACTGTTTTTT. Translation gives CASSPSGDNNEKLFF.